The clone carrying this T cell receptor (beta chain) was counted once. The CDR3 runs to 14 residues. After removal of 4 bases from V and 7 bases from J, the junction contained 8 bases not matched to a gene. CDR1 is SGHNT, CDR2 YYREEE, per germline (reference sequence). The data were obtained in a study of blood T cell repertoires in COVID-19. Recruitment covered about two dozen US areas and drew participants whose ages spanned about 18 to 89 years. In assigning cohorts, the study relied on participant-reported clinical history. What the recovered Cohort 3 donors had was two negative PCRs, clearance, or symptom resolution. Study processing details: How many nucleated cells were present was estimated from reference gene primer amplification. Produced via immunoSEQ multiplex PCR; TCRdb's table is partial and in-frame only. D and trimming were read from the DNA, whereas the V and J calls and clone size are those reported in that table. Of approximately 170,000 clones detected, approximately 84% appear once; the ten largest clones hold 2.5% to 3.5%.

The sequence derives from a woman aged 25 to 39 who had recovered from COVID-19. The chain recombines TRBV5-4 with TRBJ2-1; 7 bases match TRBD1. Sequenced input: PBMCs or T cells enriched from blood (not recorded which). CDR3 DNA sequence: TGTGCCAGCAGCCCTGACAGGGTGAGGAATGAGCAGTTCTTC. As protein: CASSPDRVRNEQFF.